The 24 T cell receptor beta chains below come from one sample, sequenced in a study of cytomegalovirus exposure and HLA in healthy donors. PCR primers comprised 60 Vbeta and 13 Jbeta primers. Assay used: immunoSEQ multiplex PCR; TCRdb lists only in-frame clones, some missing. The sample consists of 150,000 to 200,000 clones, about 81% of them appearing once. Sequenced: PBMCs. Every receptor here comes from a man aged 18 to 30 in good health and CMV-seronegative.

The CDR3 loop is CASSIGAGDGYTF. The DNA for the CDR3 is TGTGCCAGTAGTATTGGGGCAGGGGATGGCTACACCTTC. V usage is TRBV19 and J usage is TRBJ1-2; D possibly corresponds to TRBD1 (6 bases). The CDR3 is 13 residues long. Looked up from germline, CDR1 is LNHDA and CDR2 is SQIVND (reference sequence). V lost 3 bases and J 6 bases, leaving 11 bases between the germline ends.

This clone was found once. The chain uses TRBV9 and TRBJ2-7; TRBD2 agrees at 11 bases. This CDR3 has 16 amino acids. Germline V gene lookup returns CDR1 SGDLS and CDR2 YYNGEE. J lost 5 bases, V lost 2 bases, and 9 bases had no gene match. As DNA, the CDR3 is TGTGCCAGCAGCGTGACTAGCGGGATTGGGTTCCACGAGCAGTACTTC. Translation gives CASSVTSGIGFHEQYF. Full variable domain (missing parts from reference TRBV9 and TRBJ2-7): DSGVTQTPKHLITATGQRVTLRCSPRSGDLSVYWYQQSLDQGLQFLIQYYNGEERAKGNILERFSAQQFPDLHSELNLSSLELGDSALYFCASSVTSGIGFHEQYFGPGTRLTVT.

V is TRBV7-2 and J is TRBJ1-2; no clear D. Germline V gives CDR1 SGHTA, CDR2 FQGNSA. The CDR3 covers 12 residues. Trimming removed 5 bases at V and 5 bases at J, with 9 bases between. CDR3 in DNA: TGTGCCAGCAGCCTCGAGGCATATGGCTACACCTTC. Protein product: CASSLEAYGYTF.

This sequence joins TRBV4-1 and TRBJ2-6, with D maybe TRBD2 (6 bases). The germline V gene has CDR1 MGHRA and CDR2 YSYEKL. The germline V and J ends were trimmed by 0 bases and 2 bases, with 11 bases remaining between them. This CDR3 has 17 amino acids. The CDR3 DNA reads as TGCGCCAGCAGCCAAGATGGATGGGAGGCTGGGGCCAACGTCCTGACTTTC. Its translation: CASSQDGWEAGANVLTF.

The CDR3 spells CASSQGVPYEQYF. The CDR3 DNA reads as TGTGCCAGCAGCCAAGGAGTCCCCTACGAGCAGTACTTC. The chain has TRBV4-2 and TRBJ2-7; D uncertain. V was shortened by 1 base and J by 2 bases, with 6 bases between the two germline ends. Germline CDR1 reads LGHNA; CDR2 reads YNFKEQ. CDR3 length: 13 amino acids.

The V call is TRBV6-6, the J call TRBJ1-1; D call uncertain. The CDR3 totals 13 residues. Trimming took 0 bases from V and 3 from J, leaving 5 bases between them. Germline CDR1 and CDR2: MNHNY and SVGAGI (reference sequence). The CDR3 DNA is TGTGCCAGCAGTTACTCCCTCGACACTGAAGCTTTCTTT. Amino acid sequence: CASSYSLDTEAFF.

The genes are TRBV10-3 and TRBJ1-2; a possible D gene is TRBD1 (6 bases). The CDR3 length is 14 residues. Trimming took off 2 bases at V and 3 bases at J, with 10 bases between the two ends. The V gene's germline CDR1 is ENHRY and CDR2 SYGVKD. The CDR3 region is CAISEGWTDYGYTF. As DNA, the CDR3 is TGTGCCATCAGTGAGGGCTGGACAGACTATGGCTACACCTTC.

V usage is TRBV5-6 and J usage is TRBJ1-1, with TRBD1 matching 7 bases. CDR3 size: 16 residues. Per germline, CDR1 SGHDT and CDR2 YYEEEE. With 2 bases clipped from V and 7 bases from J, the junction kept 14 bases outside the gene matches. CDR3 nucleotide sequence: TGTGCCAGCAGCTTTGGGTCGTTTGGCAGGGGGGTTGAAGCTTTCTTT. Amino acids: CASSFGSFGRGVEAFF.

This sequence joins TRBV2 and TRBJ2-2, with 11 bases matching TRBD2. CDR1 is SNHLY and CDR2 is FYNNEI in the germline V gene. V was pared by 6 bases and J by 0 bases, with 0 bases of the junction left unmatched. CDR3 length: 15 amino acids. In nucleotides, the CDR3 is TGTGCCAGCAGGGGACTAGCGGCGAACACCGGGGAGCTGTTTTTT. It specifies CASRGLAANTGELFF. Variable domain in full (rest from reference TRBV2 and TRBJ2-2): EPEVTQTPSHQVTQMGQEVILRCVPISNHLYFYWYRQILGQKVEFLVSFYNNEISEKSEIFDDQFSVERPDGSNFTLKIRSTKLEDSAMYFCASRGLAANTGELFFGEGSRLTVL.

Only one count was recorded for this clone. The chain links TRBV28 to TRBJ2-7, with TRBD2 matching over 9 bases. Germline V gives CDR1 MDHEN, CDR2 SYDVKM. After removal of 0 bases from V and 4 bases from J, the junction contained 16 bases not matched to a gene. CDR3 length: 19 amino acids. The CDR3 sequence: CASSLWGASGNGGGYEQYF. CDR3 coding DNA: TGTGCCAGCAGTTTATGGGGGGCTAGCGGGAACGGCGGTGGGTACGAGCAGTACTTC.

The chain uses TRBV6-5 and TRBJ2-2; D remains unclear. The CDR3 runs 12 residues. CDR1 and CDR2 from the germline V gene are MNHEY and SVGAGI. The V gene lost 5 bases and the J gene lost 7 bases, with 8 bases spanning the gap. The CDR3 DNA sequence: TGTGCCAGCAGTGAGAATCTCGGGGAGCTGTTTTTT. Translated, it gives CASSENLGELFF.

This clone showed up just once. The V and J genes are TRBV18 and TRBJ1-6; D call uncertain. Germline loops: CDR1 KGHSH, CDR2 LQKENI. The CDR3 has 13 amino acids. V lost 2 bases and J 7 bases, leaving 6 bases between the germline ends. The CDR3 nucleotides are TGTGCCAGCTCACCAGGGAGCAATTCACCCCTCCACTTT. This encodes CASSPGSNSPLHF.

The chain recombines TRBV5-5 with TRBJ2-2; D remains ambiguous. The germline V gene has CDR1 SGHKS and CDR2 YYEKEE (reference sequence). V gave up 4 bases and J gave up 3 bases, with 10 bases separating them. The CDR3 runs to 14 residues. The CDR3 DNA is TGTGCCAGCAGCCCGATCACGGACACCGGGGAGCTGTTTTTT. Its translation: CASSPITDTGELFF.

The rearrangement uses TRBV5-4 and TRBJ2-1, with TRBD1 as a possible D gene (6 bases). V dropped 0 bases and J dropped 0 bases, with 10 bases sitting between them. The CDR3 covers 16 residues. Germline CDR1 and CDR2: SGHNT and YYREEE (reference sequence). CDR3 DNA: TGTGCCAGCAGCTTGGGGGGGACACCCTCCTACAATGAGCAGTTCTTC. This sequence encodes CASSLGGTPSYNEQFF.

V usage is TRBV13 and J usage is TRBJ2-2, with D possibly TRBD2 on 6 matching bases. Trimming left V 3 bases short and J 5 bases short, with 7 bases between. The CDR3 contains 13 residues. Germline lookup yields CDR1 PRHDT and CDR2 FYEKMQ (reference sequence). CDR3 nucleotide sequence: TGTGCCAGCAGCTTGCTAGCGACCGGGGAGCTGTTTTTT. It is translated as CASSLLATGELFF.

This chain joins TRBV6-5 and TRBJ1-1, with 9 bases lining up with TRBD1. This CDR3 region has 14 residues. Germline V gene data show CDR1 as MNHEY and CDR2 as SVGAGI. J gave up 3 bases and V 6 bases, and 5 bases lay outside the gene matches. The CDR3 sequence: CASSQQGADTEAFF. The CDR3, as DNA: TGTGCCAGCAGCCAACAGGGGGCCGACACTGAAGCTTTCTTT.

This chain links TRBV10-2 with TRBJ2-5, with 7 bases matching TRBD1. The DNA end lines up better with TRBJ2-7; the J call may be wrong. The CDR3 extends over 14 amino acids. CDR1 WSHSY and CDR2 SAAADI come from the germline V gene. CDR3: CASRETGNSYEQYF. CDR3 nucleotide sequence: TGCGCCAGCAGGGAGACAGGGAACTCCTACGAGCAGTACTTC.

The chain employs TRBV19 and TRBJ2-4, with D possibly being TRBD1 (5 bases). Germline V CDR1 and CDR2: LNHDA, SQIVND (reference sequence). The CDR3 is 14 amino acids. The V end was cut by 3 bases, the J end by 3 bases, with 9 bases between. The CDR3 DNA follows: TGTGCCAGTAGTATCCAGGGTGACAAAAACATTCAGTACTTC. Protein: CASSIQGDKNIQYF.

This clone has a single count. The J gene is TRBJ2-5, the V gene TRBV10-3; possible D gene TRBD2, 6 bases. The CDR3 is 15 amino acids. V shed 2 bases and J shed 7 bases, with 17 bases lying between them. Germline values: CDR1 ENHRY, CDR2 SYGVKD. The CDR3 nucleotides read TGTGCCATCAGTGAGGCATTGGACACCGGGGGGACCCAGTACTTC. Its protein is CAISEALDTGGTQYF.

The chain recombines TRBV7-2 with TRBJ2-2; TRBD2 agrees at 14 bases. The junction had 7 bases not matched to a gene; V was cut back by 5 bases and J by 5 bases. CDR3 length equals 17 residues. Looked up from germline, CDR1 is SGHTA and CDR2 is FQGNSA. As DNA, the CDR3 is TGTGCCAGCAGCCAGGGGACTAGCGGGAGTATAACCGGGGAGCTGTTTTTT. Encoded protein: CASSQGTSGSITGELFF.

The chain carries TRBV4-3 and TRBJ2-2, with D tentatively TRBD2 (5 bases). The CDR3 is 15 amino acids. The germline V and J ends were trimmed by 1 base and 6 bases, with 12 bases remaining between them. Germline values: CDR1 LGHNA, CDR2 YSLEER. CDR3 region: CASSQGRVLAGELFF. The DNA of the CDR3 is TGCGCCAGCAGCCAAGGGCGGGTACTCGCCGGGGAGCTGTTTTTT.

In nucleotides, the CDR3 is TGTGCCAGCAGTCCACAGGACAGGGGACACGAGCAGTACTTC. The encoded protein is CASSPQDRGHEQYF. The chain employs TRBV27 and TRBJ2-7, with 9 nucleotides matching TRBD1. V dropped 5 bases and J dropped 5; count of bases not matched to a gene: 7. Germline V CDR1 and CDR2: MNHEY, SMNVEV (reference sequence). This CDR3 contains 14 residues.

The chain is built from TRBV5-1 and TRBJ1-5, with D maybe TRBD1 (5 bases). The germline V gene encodes CDR1 SGHRS and CDR2 YFSETQ. Trimming removed 0 bases from V and 6 bases from J, with 13 bases in between. The CDR3 has 15 amino acids. The CDR3 region is CASSLEGNIGQPQHF. Here the CDR3 DNA reads TGCGCCAGCAGCTTGGAGGGGAACATCGGTCAGCCCCAGCATTTT.

The chain combines TRBV11-2 with TRBJ2-7; D unresolved. The germline V gene encodes CDR1 SGHAT and CDR2 FQNNGV. The ends were cut back, 1 base at V and 1 base at J, with 11 bases in the middle. This CDR3 contains 15 residues. The chain's CDR3 is CASSLVELTSYEQYF. CDR3 DNA: TGTGCCAGCAGCTTAGTTGAGCTAACTTCCTACGAGCAGTACTTC.